This entry features one T cell receptor beta chain sequence. CDR3 length: 13 amino acids. These data originate in a study of Tregs in tolerant kidney transplant recipients. Libraries were prepared by immunoSEQ multiplex PCR; TCRdb keeps only in-frame clonotypes and omits some of them. The sample comprises some 64,000 clones, more than 95% of which are singletons, and 0.34% rests with the top ten. This sample comprised Tregs from blood, obtained before the transplant. The clonotype was recovered from a human donor who received a combined kidney and bone marrow transplant. This chain connects TRBV12-2 to TRBJ1-5. TRBV12-2 is labeled a pseudogene. CDR3 in DNA: TGTGCAAGTCGCTTCCGGAGTATTAGGCCCCAGCATTTT. Translation: CASRFRSIRPQHF.